A selection of T cell receptor beta chains follows, all from one sample in a study of T cell responses to AZD1222 COVID-19 vaccine. Profiling relied on immunoSEQ multiplex PCR, and the TCRdb table lists in-frame clones only, not all of them. Among 75,000 to 80,000 clones listed, 60% to 85% were seen once. Specimen: peripheral blood, collected 28 days after the second dose of the MenACWY control vaccine. The receptors were sampled from an adult who received the MenACWY meningococcal vaccine as a control. Each CDR3 is given with its conserved first and last residue. Fields, in order: J gene, D gene, V gene, clone size, CDR3 protein, CDR3 DNA. A D gene is named only where the DNA matches it firmly. Part of the rows lack a size; the others show once, few, many or a class for expanded clones.

>TRBJ1-4|NA|TRBV19|NA
CASSLAEGHSTNEKLFF
TGTGCCAGTAGTTTGGCTGAAGGTCATTCAACTAATGAAAAACTGTTTTTT
>TRBJ1-6|NA|TRBV4-2|NA
CASSQGPSGGESSPLHF
TGTGCCAGCAGCCAAGGACCCTCGGGGGGCGAGAGTTCACCCCTCCACTTT
>TRBJ1-3|NA|TRBV19|NA
CATSKDTTSGNTIYF
TGTGCCACCTCAAAGGACACCACCTCTGGAAACACCATATATTTT
>TRBJ2-1|TRBD2|TRBV3-1/TRBV3-2|few
CASSQDVGRSAYNEQFF
TGTGCCAGCAGCCAAGATGTCGGGAGGAGTGCCTACAATGAGCAGTTCTTC
>TRBJ1-1|NA|TRBV7-9|NA
CASSGPGDLPWNTEAFF
TGTGCCAGCAGCGGACCTGGCGATCTCCCATGGAACACTGAAGCTTTCTTT
>TRBJ1-1|TRBD1|TRBV6-6|NA
CASSIDRGAEAFF
TGTGCCAGCAGTATCGACAGGGGCGCAGAAGCTTTCTTT
>TRBJ2-7|NA|TRBV19|NA
CASSTRIDYEQYF
TGTGCCAGTAGTACCAGGATCGACTACGAGCAGTACTTC
>TRBJ1-1|NA|TRBV4-1|NA
CASSVGGGYTEAFF
TGCGCCAGCAGCGTAGGGGGGGGATACACTGAAGCTTTCTTT
>TRBJ1-1|NA|TRBV5-6|NA
CASSLSPAANTEAFF
TGTGCCAGCAGCTTGAGTCCAGCCGCGAACACTGAAGCTTTCTTT
>TRBJ1-1|TRBD1|TRBV28|few
CASSVWGTGSEAFF
TGTGCCAGCAGTGTGTGGGGGACAGGGTCTGAAGCTTTCTTT
>TRBJ2-7|NA|TRBV2|NA
CASSVIGSHAYF
TGTGCCAGCAGTGTTATCGGGAGCCACGCGTACTTC
>TRBJ2-7|TRBD2|TRBV9|NA
CASSASPLAATYEQYF
TGTGCCAGCAGCGCCTCCCCACTAGCGGCTACCTACGAGCAGTACTTC
>TRBJ2-1|TRBD2|TRBV6-5|NA
CASRAGDPSYNEQFF
TGTGCCAGCAGAGCGGGGGACCCTTCCTACAATGAGCAGTTCTTC
>TRBJ1-2|NA|TRBV6-5|NA
CASRLDREGYTF
TGTGCCAGCAGACTGGACAGAGAAGGCTACACCTTC
>TRBJ1-2|NA|TRBV30|NA
CAWSVISYGYTF
TGTGCCTGGAGTGTAATAAGCTATGGCTACACCTTC
>TRBJ1-5|NA|TRBV10-3|NA
CAISGYSNQPQHF
TGTGCCATCAGTGGTTATAGCAATCAGCCCCAGCATTTT
>TRBJ2-1|TRBD2|TRBV5-1|NA
CASSLVGLAGVPYNEQFF
TGCGCCAGCAGCTTGGTGGGACTAGCGGGAGTCCCCTACAATGAGCAGTTCTTC
>TRBJ2-3|TRBD1|TRBV2|NA
CASSVGQTSTDTQYF
TGTGCCAGCAGTGTGGGACAGACTAGCACAGATACGCAGTATTTT
>TRBJ2-1|TRBD1|TRBV2|few
CASRPPGTGATYSYNEQFF
TGTGCCAGCAGACCCCCCGGGACAGGGGCCACCTATTCCTACAATGAGCAGTTCTTC
>TRBJ2-1|TRBD2|TRBV29-1|few
CSARHTSGGSNEQFF
TGCAGCGCTAGACACACTAGCGGGGGGTCCAATGAGCAGTTCTTC
>TRBJ1-1|NA|TRBV5-6|NA
CASSLGGIRGEAFF
TGTGCCAGCAGCTTAGGGGGGATTCGGGGAGAAGCTTTCTTT
>TRBJ2-7|TRBD2|TRBV7-9|NA
CASSLGTSGLGEQYF
TGTGCCAGCAGCTTGGGGACTAGCGGGCTGGGAGAGCAGTACTTC
>TRBJ2-1|TRBD2|TRBV5-1|NA
CASSFGSGLAEYNEQFF
TGCGCCAGCAGCTTTGGGTCGGGACTAGCGGAATACAATGAGCAGTTCTTC
>TRBJ2-2|NA|TRBV30|NA
CAWRTGLRGTGELFF
TGTGCCTGGAGGACGGGGCTCCGTGGCACCGGGGAGCTGTTTTTT
>TRBJ2-7|TRBD2|TRBV2|medium-sized
CASSERGGAYEQYF
TGTGCCAGCAGTGAACGCGGGGGAGCCTACGAGCAGTACTTC
>TRBJ2-5|NA|TRBV5-5|NA
CASSLDSRTQYF
TGTGCCAGCAGCTTGGATTCTCGGACCCAGTACTTC
>TRBJ2-2|NA|TRBV27|NA
CASSLSSANTGELFF
TGTGCCAGCAGTTTATCATCGGCGAACACCGGGGAGCTGTTTTTT
>TRBJ2-3|TRBD2|TRBV4-3|few
CASSQDKAGGDTQYF
TGCGCCAGCAGCCAAGACAAAGCGGGGGGGGATACGCAGTATTTT
>TRBJ2-7|NA|TRBV6-5|NA
CASTEGYEQYF
TGTGCCAGCACCGAGGGGTACGAGCAGTACTTC
>TRBJ2-2|NA|TRBV5-4|NA
CASSLAGGTGELFF
TGTGCCAGCAGCTTGGCTGGTGGGACCGGGGAGCTGTTTTTT
>TRBJ1-5|NA|TRBV19|once
CASSMGGQVYQPQHF
TGTGCCAGTAGTATGGGCGGGCAGGTCTATCAGCCCCAGCATTTT
>TRBJ1-1|NA|TRBV30|NA
CAWRRGHLSEAFF
TGTGCCTGGAGGAGGGGCCACCTATCTGAAGCTTTCTTT
>TRBJ2-3|NA|TRBV6-2/TRBV6-3|NA
CASSYSPDQERTQYF
TGTGCCAGCAGTTACTCTCCCGACCAAGAGCGTACGCAGTATTTT
>TRBJ1-4|NA|TRBV7-9|few
CASRQGYEKLFF
TGTGCCAGCAGGCAGGGCTATGAAAAACTGTTTTTT
>TRBJ2-3|NA|TRBV11-3|NA
CASSSQALGAQYF
TGTGCCAGCAGCTCGCAGGCTTTGGGGGCGCAGTATTTT
>TRBJ1-5|NA|TRBV4-1|once
CASSLRGSNQPQHF
TGCGCCAGCAGCCTTAGGGGTAGCAATCAGCCCCAGCATTTT
>TRBJ2-1|NA|TRBV5-4|NA
CASSHGTEQFF
TGTGCCAGCAGCCATGGGACTGAGCAGTTCTTC